The rows below give T cell receptor beta chains drawn from one sample of a study of T cells in tuberculosis. Some clones are missing from TCRdb's copy, which holds only in-frame ones; the method was immunoSEQ multiplex PCR. The sample contains tens of thousands of clones, about nine tenths of which appear only once. Sequenced: PBMCs. These receptors were obtained from a donor aged 10 to 29 with latent tuberculosis or without tuberculosis infection. Some clones in this sample may be carry-over from other donors' samples. The CDR3 runs from the conserved cysteine through the conserved F or W. The order of the fields is J gene, clone size, V gene, D gene, CDR3 DNA, CDR3 protein. The D gene is left open where the match is weak. Rows give clone size only sometimes, using once, few, many, or a class for an expanded clone.

>TRBJ2-6|NA|TRBV19|NA
TGTGCCAGTAGACAGGATGGTACTGGGGCCAACGTCCTGACTTTC
CASRQDGTGANVLTF
>TRBJ2-7|NA|TRBV4-1|TRBD1
TGCGCCAGCAGCCCTCGACAGGGCGCCTACGAGCAGTACTTC
CASSPRQGAYEQYF
>TRBJ1-1|NA|TRBV29-1|NA
TGCAGCGTTCTCCGTAGAGAGGGTACTGAAGCTTTCTTT
CSVLRREGTEAFF
>TRBJ2-5|NA|TRBV2|NA
TGTGCCAGCAGCCGTAATTCAGGGGGGTGGTCGGAGACCCAGTACTTC
CASSRNSGGWSETQYF
>TRBJ1-5|NA|TRBV7-9|NA
TGTGCCAGCAGCTTTTCCCAGGCGGGTAGCAATCAGCCCCAGCATTTT
CASSFSQAGSNQPQHF
>TRBJ2-7|NA|TRBV4-1|NA
TGCGCCAGCAGCCAAGATCAGGGCAGAAGATACGAGCAGTACTTC
CASSQDQGRRYEQYF
>TRBJ1-1|NA|TRBV9|NA
TGTGCCAGCAGCGTAGCTGACAGGTTTGGGACCTACACTGAAGCTTTCTTT
CASSVADRFGTYTEAFF
>TRBJ2-7|once|TRBV5-8|NA
TGTGCCAGCAGCCTCCCTATCTTTACCTACGAGCAGTACTTC
CASSLPIFTYEQYF
>TRBJ2-2|NA|TRBV5-4|TRBD1
TGTGCCAGCACCGACCGAGGGACAGGACGACCGATAAACACCGGGGAGCTGTTTTTT
CASTDRGTGRPINTGELFF
>TRBJ1-1|NA|TRBV29-1|NA
TGCAGCGTTGTTCAGGCGCGATACTGGGTTTCGGACACTGAAGCTTTCTTT
CSVVQARYWVSDTEAFF
>TRBJ1-1|NA|TRBV7-9|NA
TGTGCCAGCAGCTTAGTTGGGGGCAGGGAAACTGAAGCTTTCTTT
CASSLVGGRETEAFF
>TRBJ2-1|NA|TRBV5-1|NA
TGCGCCAGCAGCTTGGCGCGGGGACTCAGTGAGCAGTTCTTC
CASSLARGLSEQFF
>TRBJ2-7|NA|TRBV19|NA
TGTGCCAGTAGTTTCAGACAGGCCGCCTACGAGCAGTACTTC
CASSFRQAAYEQYF
>TRBJ1-2|once|TRBV4-1|TRBD1
TGCGCCAGCAGCCAGGCCGGGACAGCCTATGGCTACACCTTC
CASSQAGTAYGYTF
>TRBJ2-3|NA|TRBV5-1|NA
TGCGCCAGCAGCACCCGACAGGGAGGTACAGATACGCAGTATTTT
CASSTRQGGTDTQYF
>TRBJ2-7|NA|TRBV6-1|TRBD1
TGTGCCAGCCTAGGATGGGACAGCTCCTACGAGCAGTACTTC
CASLGWDSSYEQYF
>TRBJ1-2|NA|TRBV5-4|NA
TGTGCCAGCAGCCCTAAGGAGGCCGGCTACACCTTC
CASSPKEAGYTF
>TRBJ1-2|NA|TRBV6-5|TRBD1
TGTGCCAGCAGTTTAGACAGGGGACTCTATGGCTACACCTTC
CASSLDRGLYGYTF